This is a list of T cell receptor beta chains from one sample in a study of CD8 T cells in ankylosing spondylitis. TCRdb re-analysed the 5' RACE reads in MiXCR, keeping a single row per CDR3 protein. The table lists roughly 700,000 distinct CDR3 sequences, 15% to 20% of them singletons. Sequencing was done on a sample of blood, either unsorted or a sorted T cell fraction (not recorded which). These receptors were obtained from a male donor with ankylosing spondylitis. Each CDR3 is given with its conserved first and last residue. The order of the fields is V gene, clone size, J gene, D gene, CDR3 protein, CDR3 DNA. D genes are given only for firm matches. Clone size appears in some rows only: once, few, many, or a class for an expanded clone.

v_call: TRBV2; clone_size: few; j_call: TRBJ2-4; d_call: .; cdr3_aa: CASLPDEYLAKNIQYF; cdr3_nt: TGTGCCAGCCTACCGGACGAGTACCTAGCCAAAAACATTCAGTACTTC
v_call: TRBV5-1; clone_size: many; j_call: TRBJ2-7; d_call: .; cdr3_aa: CASSHGTGSYEQYF; cdr3_nt: TGCGCCAGCAGCCATGGGACCGGTTCCTACGAGCAGTACTTC
v_call: TRBV11-2; clone_size: few; j_call: TRBJ2-7; d_call: .; cdr3_aa: CASSNRRFSSYEQYF; cdr3_nt: TGTGCCAGCAGCAACAGGCGTTTCAGCTCCTACGAGCAGTACTTC
v_call: TRBV7-2; clone_size: .; j_call: TRBJ1-1; d_call: .; cdr3_aa: CASSSRTAGNTEAFF; cdr3_nt: TGTGCCAGCAGCTCTAGGACCGCCGGAAACACTGAAGCTTTCTTT
v_call: TRBV12-3/TRBV12-4; clone_size: .; j_call: TRBJ2-7; d_call: TRBD1; cdr3_aa: CASSPRTGGRYEQYF; cdr3_nt: TGTGCCAGCAGTCCTCGGACAGGGGGTAGGTACGAGCAGTACTTC
v_call: TRBV11-2; clone_size: .; j_call: TRBJ1-4; d_call: .; cdr3_aa: CASTRERGPNEKLFF; cdr3_nt: TGTGCCAGCACCCGGGAGAGGGGCCCTAATGAAAAACTGTTTTTT
v_call: TRBV5-1; clone_size: few; j_call: TRBJ1-2; d_call: TRBD1; cdr3_aa: CASSSEGQGNYGYTF; cdr3_nt: TGCGCCAGCAGCTCGGAAGGACAGGGCAACTATGGCTACACCTTC
v_call: TRBV5-1; clone_size: .; j_call: TRBJ1-4; d_call: TRBD1; cdr3_aa: CASSIAGTGNEKLFF; cdr3_nt: TGCGCCAGCAGCATCGCCGGGACAGGGAATGAAAAACTGTTTTTT
v_call: TRBV6-2/TRBV6-3; clone_size: few; j_call: TRBJ2-5; d_call: TRBD2; cdr3_aa: CASTRFLIGLAGAKETQYF; cdr3_nt: TGTGCCAGCACCCGGTTCTTGATAGGACTAGCGGGAGCAAAAGAGACCCAGTACTTC
v_call: TRBV2; clone_size: few; j_call: TRBJ1-1; d_call: .; cdr3_aa: CASRLQGFTEAFF; cdr3_nt: TGTGCCAGCCGGCTCCAGGGTTTCACTGAAGCTTTCTTT
v_call: TRBV5-1; clone_size: .; j_call: TRBJ1-2; d_call: TRBD1; cdr3_aa: CASSTQTGGTDYGYTF; cdr3_nt: TGCGCCAGCAGCACCCAGACAGGGGGCACCGACTATGGCTACACCTTC
v_call: TRBV7-9; clone_size: .; j_call: TRBJ2-5; d_call: .; cdr3_aa: CASSLDAGPQETQYF; cdr3_nt: TGTGCCAGCAGCTTAGATGCAGGGCCCCAAGAGACCCAGTACTTC
v_call: TRBV25-1; clone_size: .; j_call: TRBJ1-1; d_call: .; cdr3_aa: CASSASVGRLGEAFF; cdr3_nt: TGTGCCAGCAGTGCTTCAGTGGGCAGGTTAGGAGAAGCTTTCTTT
v_call: TRBV10-2; clone_size: .; j_call: TRBJ2-7; d_call: TRBD2; cdr3_aa: CASHREGSYEQYF; cdr3_nt: TGCGCCAGCCACCGGGAGGGCTCCTACGAGCAGTACTTC
v_call: TRBV6-5; clone_size: .; j_call: TRBJ1-1; d_call: .; cdr3_aa: CASSYSIYRRSQNTEAFF; cdr3_nt: TGTGCCAGCAGTTACTCGATTTACCGTCGCAGTCAGAACACTGAAGCTTTCTTT
v_call: TRBV11-1; clone_size: few; j_call: TRBJ1-2; d_call: TRBD1; cdr3_aa: CASSSLQFDRGRGYGYTF; cdr3_nt: TGTGCCAGCAGCTCACTCCAATTCGACAGGGGGCGCGGCTATGGCTACACCTTC
v_call: TRBV12-3/TRBV12-4; clone_size: .; j_call: TRBJ1-2; d_call: .; cdr3_aa: CASSDRYNYGYTF; cdr3_nt: TGTGCCAGCAGTGACCGATATAACTATGGCTACACCTTC
v_call: TRBV25-1; clone_size: few; j_call: TRBJ2-7; d_call: TRBD1; cdr3_aa: CATTSQRQGETYEQYF; cdr3_nt: TGTGCCACCACCAGTCAACGACAGGGAGAGACCTACGAGCAGTACTTC
v_call: TRBV2; clone_size: few; j_call: TRBJ1-1; d_call: .; cdr3_aa: CASKEGVPEAFF; cdr3_nt: TGTGCCAGTAAGGAGGGGGTACCCGAAGCTTTCTTT
v_call: TRBV10-2; clone_size: few; j_call: TRBJ2-4; d_call: .; cdr3_aa: CASSESGLAKNIQYF; cdr3_nt: TGCGCCAGCAGTGAGTCAGGCTTAGCCAAAAACATTCAGTACTTC
v_call: TRBV5-1; clone_size: .; j_call: TRBJ1-1; d_call: TRBD1; cdr3_aa: CASSLGQGVEDTEAFF; cdr3_nt: TGCGCCAGCAGCTTAGGACAGGGGGTAGAGGACACTGAAGCTTTCTTT
v_call: TRBV5-1; clone_size: .; j_call: TRBJ2-5; d_call: .; cdr3_aa: CASSLETGPVGTQYF; cdr3_nt: TGCGCCAGCAGCTTGGAGACGGGCCCCGTAGGGACCCAGTACTTC
v_call: TRBV12-3/TRBV12-4; clone_size: few; j_call: TRBJ2-3; d_call: TRBD2; cdr3_aa: CASSPTSGLMGTQYF; cdr3_nt: TGTGCCAGCAGTCCGACTAGCGGGCTAATGGGTACGCAGTATTTT
v_call: TRBV20-1; clone_size: .; j_call: TRBJ2-2; d_call: .; cdr3_aa: CSARDNRKANTGELFF; cdr3_nt: TGCAGTGCTAGAGATAATAGGAAAGCGAACACCGGGGAGCTGTTTTTT
v_call: TRBV5-1; clone_size: .; j_call: TRBJ2-5; d_call: .; cdr3_aa: CASSLGVGKGETQYF; cdr3_nt: TGCGCCAGCAGCTTGGGGGTCGGGAAGGGTGAGACCCAGTACTTC
v_call: TRBV4-3; clone_size: many; j_call: TRBJ2-6; d_call: .; cdr3_aa: CASSQDSTTLSGANVLTF; cdr3_nt: TGCGCCAGCAGCCAAGACTCGACCACTCTCTCTGGGGCCAACGTCCTGACTTTC
v_call: TRBV20-1; clone_size: .; j_call: TRBJ2-5; d_call: .; cdr3_aa: CSAKPGAQETQYF; cdr3_nt: TGCAGTGCTAAACCAGGGGCACAAGAGACCCAGTACTTC
v_call: TRBV4-1; clone_size: few; j_call: TRBJ1-2; d_call: .; cdr3_aa: CASSQEGSGRDTARYGYTF; cdr3_nt: TGCGCCAGCAGCCAAGAAGGTTCAGGACGGGATACCGCCCGATATGGCTACACCTTC
v_call: TRBV4-1; clone_size: .; j_call: TRBJ2-7; d_call: .; cdr3_aa: CASSQPDIPPYEQYF; cdr3_nt: TGCGCCAGCAGCCAACCGGACATCCCTCCCTACGAGCAGTACTTC
v_call: TRBV4-2; clone_size: few; j_call: TRBJ1-2; d_call: .; cdr3_aa: CASSQEAENYGYTF; cdr3_nt: TGTGCCAGCAGCCAAGAGGCAGAGAACTATGGCTACACCTTC
v_call: TRBV19; clone_size: .; j_call: TRBJ2-3; d_call: .; cdr3_aa: CASRSSHGDTQYF; cdr3_nt: TGTGCCAGTAGAAGCTCACACGGAGATACGCAGTATTTT
v_call: TRBV20-1; clone_size: few; j_call: TRBJ1-2; d_call: .; cdr3_aa: CSARNSEDGYTF; cdr3_nt: TGCAGTGCTAGGAACTCGGAAGATGGCTACACCTTC
v_call: TRBV5-1; clone_size: few; j_call: TRBJ1-1; d_call: .; cdr3_aa: CASSLEAGSNTEAFF; cdr3_nt: TGCGCCAGCAGCTTGGAGGCAGGGTCTAACACTGAAGCTTTCTTT
v_call: TRBV10-3; clone_size: few; j_call: TRBJ2-1; d_call: .; cdr3_aa: CAISESSGVSYNEQFF; cdr3_nt: TGTGCCATCAGTGAGTCCTCGGGAGTGTCCTACAATGAGCAGTTCTTC
v_call: TRBV6-1; clone_size: few; j_call: TRBJ1-2; d_call: .; cdr3_aa: CASAPTENYGYTF; cdr3_nt: TGTGCCAGCGCGCCGACCGAAAACTATGGCTACACCTTC
v_call: TRBV7-8; clone_size: .; j_call: TRBJ2-7; d_call: .; cdr3_aa: CASSLGDYSEQYF; cdr3_nt: TGTGCCAGCAGCCTAGGCGACTATTCAGAGCAGTACTTC
v_call: TRBV10-3; clone_size: few; j_call: TRBJ2-2; d_call: TRBD2; cdr3_aa: CAISEMVAGDLVGTGELFF; cdr3_nt: TGTGCCATCAGTGAGATGGTAGCGGGAGACTTAGTAGGCACCGGGGAGCTGTTTTTT
v_call: TRBV27; clone_size: .; j_call: TRBJ2-5; d_call: .; cdr3_aa: CANTASQGPQETQYF; cdr3_nt: TGTGCCAACACCGCCTCCCAGGGCCCCCAAGAGACCCAGTACTTC
v_call: TRBV29-1; clone_size: few; j_call: TRBJ1-1; d_call: .; cdr3_aa: CSVEFPTDADTEAFF; cdr3_nt: TGCAGCGTTGAATTCCCCACGGATGCGGACACTGAAGCTTTCTTT
v_call: TRBV5-1; clone_size: many; j_call: TRBJ1-6; d_call: TRBD1; cdr3_aa: CASSERDSRSPLHF; cdr3_nt: TGCGCCAGCAGCGAACGGGACAGTAGATCACCCCTCCACTTT
v_call: TRBV14; clone_size: .; j_call: TRBJ2-1; d_call: .; cdr3_aa: CASSPGASRYNEQFF; cdr3_nt: TGTGCCAGCAGCCCCGGGGCATCCCGATACAATGAGCAGTTCTTC
v_call: TRBV20-1; clone_size: few; j_call: TRBJ2-5; d_call: TRBD1; cdr3_aa: CSAINRGETQYF; cdr3_nt: TGCAGTGCAATAAACAGGGGAGAGACCCAGTACTTC
v_call: TRBV12-3/TRBV12-4; clone_size: many; j_call: TRBJ2-3; d_call: TRBD1; cdr3_aa: CASSLTGSFADTQYF; cdr3_nt: TGTGCCAGCAGTTTGACAGGGTCCTTCGCAGATACGCAGTATTTT
v_call: TRBV12-3/TRBV12-4; clone_size: .; j_call: TRBJ2-5; d_call: .; cdr3_aa: CASSLMPDQETQYF; cdr3_nt: TGTGCCAGCAGTTTAATGCCAGACCAAGAGACCCAGTACTTC
v_call: TRBV5-5; clone_size: .; j_call: TRBJ1-1; d_call: .; cdr3_aa: CASSLVSGGQAFF; cdr3_nt: TGTGCCAGCAGCTTGGTTTCCGGGGGACAAGCTTTCTTT
v_call: TRBV6-1; clone_size: .; j_call: TRBJ2-3; d_call: .; cdr3_aa: CASRELVWDTQYF; cdr3_nt: TGTGCCAGCAGGGAGTTGGTCTGGGATACGCAGTATTTT
v_call: TRBV4-1; clone_size: .; j_call: TRBJ2-1; d_call: TRBD2; cdr3_aa: CASSQALGGDDEQFF; cdr3_nt: TGCGCCAGCAGCCAAGCATTGGGGGGGGATGATGAGCAGTTCTTC